This entry describes one TCR beta chain. Its antigen is as yet unknown. Trimming shortened V by 2 bases and J by 5 bases, and 9 bases separated the two germline ends. The CDR3 runs 14 residues. Germline V gene lookup returns CDR1 SGHTA and CDR2 FQGNSA. The source of the sample is a study of cytomegalovirus exposure and HLA in healthy donors. Whole-study results and caveats: Reportedly, HLA-A and HLA-B alleles of most subjects were accurately predicted from TCR beta. CMV serostatus was the sole immune exposure data available. Per a later analysis, HLA-associated TCR beta chains showed more clonal expansion than other, equally common TCR beta chains.

PCR employed 60 Vbeta and 13 Jbeta primers. Generated by immunoSEQ multiplex PCR, the TCRdb table keeps only in-frame clones and is missing some. The sample holds fewer than 200,000 clones, 65% to 85% seen once. This chain connects TRBV7-2 to TRBJ1-4; no reliable D call. The receptor was isolated from a woman aged 30 to 39 in good health and CMV-seropositive. Sequencing was performed on PBMCs. In DNA form, the CDR3 reads TGTGCCAGCAGCTTAAACGCCCTAAATGAAAAACTGTTTTTT. Its translation: CASSLNALNEKLFF.